This T cell receptor beta chain was identified during a study of cytomegalovirus exposure and HLA in healthy donors. Study outcomes and limitations: When analyzed later, a missense DCLRE1C variant was found to be linked to TCR beta V- and J-gene trimming. The authors judged a highly shared variant cluster likely a sequencing artifact. Exclusion applied to some V segments, including TRBV6-2 and TRBV6-3, as they were indistinguishable.

In the PCR, 60 Vbeta and 13 Jbeta primers were used. In the original processing: About 9.9 million of the roughly 77 million unique TCR beta chains counted in a later analysis were shared. Profiling relied on immunoSEQ multiplex PCR, and the TCRdb table lists in-frame clones only, not all of them. From that table come the V and J calls and clone size; the DNA was used to work out D and trimming. The table shows around 170,000 clones, with roughly 80% occurring only once. To note about this clone: As yet, its antigen is unknown. The same CDR3 can be traced to other DNA sequences in this sample.

The CDR3 spans 12 residues. V trimming: 4 bases; J trimming: 4 bases; junction bases outside the gene matches: 1. Germline-derived CDR1 and CDR2 are SGHDT and YYEEEE. Material: PBMCs. The chain employs TRBV5-6 and TRBJ2-7; 8 bases fit TRBD1. The sequence derives from a man aged 45-60 years in good health and CMV-seronegative. The CDR3 spells CASSRQGYEQYF. CDR3 nucleotide sequence: TGTGCCAGCAGCCGACAGGGGTACGAGCAGTACTTC.